This T cell receptor beta chain originates from a study of OX40 agonist ivuxolimab in advanced cancers. TCRdb keeps only in-frame clones here, not all; method: immunoSEQ multiplex PCR. Of about 79,000 clones listed, about 88% are singletons. CDR1 is MNHEY, CDR2 SVGAGI, per germline. The germline V and J ends were trimmed by 6 bases and 6 bases, with 12 bases remaining between them. There are 12 residues in the CDR3. The TCR sequence derives from an adult with an advanced solid tumor such as melanoma, head and neck, liver or kidney cancer. The V call is TRBV6-5, the J call TRBJ2-7; D remains ambiguous. Specimen: CD4+ or CD8+ T cells sorted from blood, collected in a trial of the OX40 agonist ivuxolimab. The CDR3 sequence is CASRPTLFEQYF. In DNA form, the CDR3 reads TGTGCCAGCAGGCCTACCCTATTCGAGCAGTACTTC.